This TCR beta chain was sequenced in a study of shared clonotypes between healthy human individuals. Study findings and constraints: Limited genetic and exposure-history diversity came from having few donors.

V dropped 3 bases and J dropped 2; count of bases not matched to a gene: 7. CDR1 is MDHEN and CDR2 is SYDVKM in the germline V gene. CDR3 length equals 16 residues. Only in-frame clones appear in the TCRdb table, and some are missing; sequencing was by immunoSEQ multiplex PCR. The sample includes more than 400,000 clones, almost 97% of them seen just once. This clone has a single count. The antigen remains unidentified. This clonotype originated in a woman aged 25 to 39 in good health. V and J are TRBV28 and TRBJ2-1; 7 positions agree with TRBD2. Sequencing was performed on naive CD4+ T cells sorted from blood. As to subset: CD45RA+ positively selected. The CDR3 loop reads CASSFGSSGTYNEQFF. CDR3 bases: TGTGCCAGCAGTTTTGGATCTAGCGGAACCTACAATGAGCAGTTCTTC.